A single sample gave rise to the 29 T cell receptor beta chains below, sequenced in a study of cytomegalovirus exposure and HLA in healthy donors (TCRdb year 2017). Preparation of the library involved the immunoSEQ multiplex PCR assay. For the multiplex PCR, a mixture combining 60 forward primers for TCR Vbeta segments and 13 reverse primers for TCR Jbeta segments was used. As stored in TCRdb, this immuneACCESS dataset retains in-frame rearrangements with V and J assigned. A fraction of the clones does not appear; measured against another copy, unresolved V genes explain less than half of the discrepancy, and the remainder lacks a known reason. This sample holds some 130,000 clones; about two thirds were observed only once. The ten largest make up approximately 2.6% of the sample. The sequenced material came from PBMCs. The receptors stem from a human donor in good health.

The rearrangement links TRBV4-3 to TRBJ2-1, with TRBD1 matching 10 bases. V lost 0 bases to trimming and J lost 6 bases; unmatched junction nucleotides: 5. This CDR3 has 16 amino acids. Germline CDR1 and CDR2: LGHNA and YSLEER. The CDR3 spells CASSQDSGQGGNEQFF. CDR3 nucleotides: TGCGCCAGCAGCCAAGATTCCGGACAGGGGGGCAATGAGCAGTTCTTC.

CDR3 in amino acids: CASEDYGRGYEQYF. CDR3 bases: TGTGCCAGCGAGGACTATGGGAGAGGCTACGAGCAGTACTTC. The V gene is TRBV28, the J gene TRBJ2-7; D is perhaps TRBD2 (6 bases). Trimming cost V 8 bases and J 3 bases, with 17 bases left between them. The germline gives CDR1 MDHEN, CDR2 SYDVKM. This CDR3 region has 14 residues.

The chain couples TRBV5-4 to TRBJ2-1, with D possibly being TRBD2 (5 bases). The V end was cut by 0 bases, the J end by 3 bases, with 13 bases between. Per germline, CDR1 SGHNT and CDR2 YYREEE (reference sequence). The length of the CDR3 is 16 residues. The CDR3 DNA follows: TGTGCCAGCAGCTTGGAGGCTAGCCAATACTACAATGAGCAGTTCTTC. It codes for CASSLEASQYYNEQFF.

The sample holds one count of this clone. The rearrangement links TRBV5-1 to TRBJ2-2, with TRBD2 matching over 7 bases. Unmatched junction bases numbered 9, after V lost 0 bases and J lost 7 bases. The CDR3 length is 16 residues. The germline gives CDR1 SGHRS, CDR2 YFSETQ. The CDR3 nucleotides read TGCGCCAGCAGCTTGGGCCCCCGCGGGAGCAACGGGGAGCTGTTTTTT. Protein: CASSLGPRGSNGELFF.

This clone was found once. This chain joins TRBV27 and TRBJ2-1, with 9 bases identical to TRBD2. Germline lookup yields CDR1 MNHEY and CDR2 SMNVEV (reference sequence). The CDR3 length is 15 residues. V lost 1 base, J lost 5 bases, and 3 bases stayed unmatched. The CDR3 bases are TGTGCCAGCAGTTTATGGGCGGGAGGGGACAATGAGCAGTTCTTC. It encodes CASSLWAGGDNEQFF.

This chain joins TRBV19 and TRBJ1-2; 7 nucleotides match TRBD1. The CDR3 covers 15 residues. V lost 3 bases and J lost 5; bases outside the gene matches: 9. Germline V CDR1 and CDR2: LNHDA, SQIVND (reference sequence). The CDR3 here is CASSITAKGAYGYTF. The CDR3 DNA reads TGTGCCAGTAGTATTACGGCAAAGGGGGCTTATGGCTACACCTTC.

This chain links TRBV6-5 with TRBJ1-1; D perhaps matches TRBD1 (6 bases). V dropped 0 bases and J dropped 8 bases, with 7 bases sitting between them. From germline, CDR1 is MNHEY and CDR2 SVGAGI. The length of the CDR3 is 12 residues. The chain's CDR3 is CASSYSRGEAFF. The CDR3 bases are TGTGCCAGCAGTTACTCGAGGGGGGAAGCTTTCTTT.

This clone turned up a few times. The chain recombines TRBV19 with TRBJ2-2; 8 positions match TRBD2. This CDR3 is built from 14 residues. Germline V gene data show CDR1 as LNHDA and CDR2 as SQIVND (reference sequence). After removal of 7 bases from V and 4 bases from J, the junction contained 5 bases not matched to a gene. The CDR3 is CASTLSGTTGELFF. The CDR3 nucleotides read TGTGCCAGTACCCTTAGCGGGACCACCGGGGAGCTGTTTTTT.

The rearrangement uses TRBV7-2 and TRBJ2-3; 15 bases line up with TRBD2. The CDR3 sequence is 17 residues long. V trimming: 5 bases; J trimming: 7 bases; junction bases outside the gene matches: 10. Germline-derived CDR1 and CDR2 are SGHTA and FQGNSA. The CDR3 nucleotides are TGTGCCAGCAGCCCATCCGGACTAGCGGGAGGGCCGTATACGCAGTATTTT. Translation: CASSPSGLAGGPYTQYF.

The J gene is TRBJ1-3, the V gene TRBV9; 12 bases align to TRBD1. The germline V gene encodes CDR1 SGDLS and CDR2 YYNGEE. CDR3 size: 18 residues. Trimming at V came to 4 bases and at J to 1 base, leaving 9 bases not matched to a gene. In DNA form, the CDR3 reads TGTGCCAGCAGCTTCGGGACAGGGGGCGAAGGATCTGGAAACACCATATATTTT. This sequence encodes CASSFGTGGEGSGNTIYF.

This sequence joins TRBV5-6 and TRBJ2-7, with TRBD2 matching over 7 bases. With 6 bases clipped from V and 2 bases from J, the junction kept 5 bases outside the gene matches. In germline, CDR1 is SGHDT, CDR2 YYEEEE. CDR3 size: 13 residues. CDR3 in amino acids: CASNIGTTYEQYF. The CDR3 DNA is TGTGCCAGCAATATCGGGACTACCTACGAGCAGTACTTC. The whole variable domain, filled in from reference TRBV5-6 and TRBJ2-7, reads DAGVTQSPTHLIKTRGQQVTLRCSPKSGHDTVSWYQQALGQGPQFIFQYYEEEERQRGNFPDRFSGHQFPNYSSELNVNALLLGDSALYLCASNIGTTYEQYFGPGTRLTVT.

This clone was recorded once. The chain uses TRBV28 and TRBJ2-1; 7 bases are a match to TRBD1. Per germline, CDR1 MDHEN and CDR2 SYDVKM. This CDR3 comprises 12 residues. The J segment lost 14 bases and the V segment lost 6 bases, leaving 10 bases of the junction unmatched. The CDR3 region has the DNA TGTGCCAGCAGCCAGAGACAGGGTAGGGAGTTCTTC. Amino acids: CASSQRQGREFF.

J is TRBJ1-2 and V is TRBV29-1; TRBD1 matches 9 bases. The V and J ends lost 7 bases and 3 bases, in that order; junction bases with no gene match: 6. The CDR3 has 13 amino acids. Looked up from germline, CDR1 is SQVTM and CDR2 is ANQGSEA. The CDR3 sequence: CSALTGGYYGYTF. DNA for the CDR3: TGCAGCGCCCTGACAGGGGGATACTATGGCTACACCTTC.

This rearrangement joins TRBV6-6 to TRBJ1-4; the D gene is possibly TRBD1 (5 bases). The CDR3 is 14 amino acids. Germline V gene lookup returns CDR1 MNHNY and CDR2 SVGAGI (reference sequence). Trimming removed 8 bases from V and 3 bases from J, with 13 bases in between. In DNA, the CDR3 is TGTGCCAGCCTCAGCGGGGCAGCTAATGAAAAACTGTTTTTT. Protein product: CASLSGAANEKLFF.

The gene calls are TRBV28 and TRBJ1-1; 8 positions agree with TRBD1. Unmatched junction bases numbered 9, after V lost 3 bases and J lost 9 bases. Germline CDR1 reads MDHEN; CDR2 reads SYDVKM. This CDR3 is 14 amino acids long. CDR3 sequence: CASSLGGQGKQAFF. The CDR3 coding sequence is TGTGCCAGCAGTTTGGGCGGACAGGGTAAACAAGCTTTCTTT. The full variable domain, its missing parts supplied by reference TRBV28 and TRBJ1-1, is DVKVTQSSRYLVKRTGEKVFLECVQDMDHENMFWYRQDPGLGLRLIYFSYDVKMKEKGDIPEGYSVSREKKERFSLILESASTNQTSMYLCASSLGGQGKQAFFGQGTRLTVV.

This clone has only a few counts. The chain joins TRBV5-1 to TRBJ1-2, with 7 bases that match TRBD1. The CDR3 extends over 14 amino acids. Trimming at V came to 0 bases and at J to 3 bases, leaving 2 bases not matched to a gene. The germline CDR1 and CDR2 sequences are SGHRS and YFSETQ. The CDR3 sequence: CASSLEGQYYGYTF. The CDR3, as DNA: TGCGCCAGCAGCTTGGAGGGACAGTACTATGGCTACACCTTC.

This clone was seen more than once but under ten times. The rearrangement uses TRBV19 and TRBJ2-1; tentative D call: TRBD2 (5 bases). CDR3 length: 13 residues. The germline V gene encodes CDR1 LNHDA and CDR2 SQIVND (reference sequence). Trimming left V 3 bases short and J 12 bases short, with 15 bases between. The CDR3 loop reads CASSIRGISGQFF. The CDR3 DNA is TGTGCCAGTAGTATCCGGGGTATTAGTGGGCAGTTCTTC.

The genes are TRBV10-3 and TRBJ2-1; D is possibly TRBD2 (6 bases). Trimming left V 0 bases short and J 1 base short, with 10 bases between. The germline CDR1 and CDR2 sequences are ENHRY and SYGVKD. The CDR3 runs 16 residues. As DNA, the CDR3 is TGTGCCATCAGTGAGTCGATGGCGGGATCCTACAATGAGCAGTTCTTC. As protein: CAISESMAGSYNEQFF.

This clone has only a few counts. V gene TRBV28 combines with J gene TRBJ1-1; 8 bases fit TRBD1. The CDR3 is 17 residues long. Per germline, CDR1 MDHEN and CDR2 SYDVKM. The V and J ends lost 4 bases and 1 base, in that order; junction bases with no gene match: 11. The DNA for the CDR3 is TGTGCCAGCAGTTCCCCTCCAGGGGGCTTAGGGAACACTGAAGCTTTCTTT. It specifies CASSSPPGGLGNTEAFF.

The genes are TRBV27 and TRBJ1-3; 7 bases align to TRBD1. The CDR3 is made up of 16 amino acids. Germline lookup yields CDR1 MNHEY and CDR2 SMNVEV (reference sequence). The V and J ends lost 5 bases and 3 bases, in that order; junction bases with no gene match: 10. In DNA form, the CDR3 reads TGTGCCAGCAGTCCCCTCACAGGGGTGATTGGAAACACCATATATTTT. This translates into CASSPLTGVIGNTIYF.

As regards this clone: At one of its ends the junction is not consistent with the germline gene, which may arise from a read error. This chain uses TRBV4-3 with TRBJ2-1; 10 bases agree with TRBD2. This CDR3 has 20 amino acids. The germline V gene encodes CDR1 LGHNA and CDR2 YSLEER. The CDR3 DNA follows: TGCGCCAGCAGCAAAGATTTTCTAGCGGGGGACCCAAGCTCCTACAATGAGCAGTTCTTC. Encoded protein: CASSKDFLAGDPSSYNEQFF.

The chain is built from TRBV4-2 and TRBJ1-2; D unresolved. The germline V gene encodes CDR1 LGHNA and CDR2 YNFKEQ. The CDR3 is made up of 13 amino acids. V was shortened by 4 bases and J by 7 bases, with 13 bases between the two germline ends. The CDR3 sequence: CASSPAERGGYTF. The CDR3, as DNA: TGTGCCAGCAGCCCCGCAGAACGTGGTGGCTACACCTTC.

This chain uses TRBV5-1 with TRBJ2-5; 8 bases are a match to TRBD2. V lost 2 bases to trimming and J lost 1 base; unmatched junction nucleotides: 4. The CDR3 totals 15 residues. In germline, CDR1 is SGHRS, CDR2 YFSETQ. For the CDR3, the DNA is TGCGCCAGCAGCTTCGGGAGCGGGGGCCAAGAGACCCAGTACTTC. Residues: CASSFGSGGQETQYF.

The CDR3 region is CASRDSYLADTQYF. Here the CDR3 DNA reads TGTGCCAGCAGGGACAGCTACCTGGCAGATACGCAGTATTTT. The V and J genes are TRBV28 and TRBJ2-3; a possible D gene is TRBD1 (6 bases). V lost 6 bases and J 4 bases, leaving 14 bases between the germline ends. The CDR3 contains 14 residues. Germline V gene sequence: CDR1 MDHEN, CDR2 SYDVKM.

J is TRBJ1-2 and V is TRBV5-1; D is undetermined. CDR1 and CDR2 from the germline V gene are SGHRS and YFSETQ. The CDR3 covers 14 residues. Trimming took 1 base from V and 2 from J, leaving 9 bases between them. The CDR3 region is CASSLHTENYGYTF. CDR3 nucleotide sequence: TGCGCCAGCAGCTTGCACACAGAGAACTATGGCTACACCTTC.

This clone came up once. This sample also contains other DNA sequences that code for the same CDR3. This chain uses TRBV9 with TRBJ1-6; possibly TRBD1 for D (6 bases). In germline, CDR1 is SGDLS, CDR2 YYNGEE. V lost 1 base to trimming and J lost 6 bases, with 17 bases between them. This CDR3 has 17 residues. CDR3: CASSVFDTGTTNSPLHF. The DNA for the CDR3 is TGTGCCAGCAGCGTATTCGATACAGGGACTACTAATTCACCCCTCCACTTT.

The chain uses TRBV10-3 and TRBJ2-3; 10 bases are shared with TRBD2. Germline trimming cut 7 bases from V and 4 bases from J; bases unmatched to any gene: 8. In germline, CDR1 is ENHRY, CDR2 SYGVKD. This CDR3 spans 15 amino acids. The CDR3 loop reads CAINPTSGMSDTQYF. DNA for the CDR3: TGTGCCATCAACCCAACTAGCGGGATGTCAGATACGCAGTATTTT.

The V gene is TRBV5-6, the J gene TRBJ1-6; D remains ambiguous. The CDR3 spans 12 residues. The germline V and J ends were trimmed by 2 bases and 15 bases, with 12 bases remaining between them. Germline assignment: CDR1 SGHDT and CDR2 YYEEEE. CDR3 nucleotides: TGTGCCAGCAGCTTTGGGCCAGGTCTCCTCCACTTT. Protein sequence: CASSFGPGLLHF.

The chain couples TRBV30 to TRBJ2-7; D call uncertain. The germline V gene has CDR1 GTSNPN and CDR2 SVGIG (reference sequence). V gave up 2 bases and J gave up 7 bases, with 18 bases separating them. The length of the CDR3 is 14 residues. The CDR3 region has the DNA TGTGCCTGGAGTTTGTCTCTAGTCCTTAGAGAGCAGTACTTC. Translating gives CAWSLSLVLREQYF.